This TCR beta chain derives from a study of cytomegalovirus exposure and HLA in healthy donors. The PCR ran on 60 Vbeta and 13 Jbeta primers. Repertoires were generated with immunoSEQ multiplex PCR, while TCRdb's copy carries only in-frame clones and drops some. The table has roughly 110,000 clones, about three quarters seen once; the top ten hold 0.65% to 0.85%. The CDR3 is 15 amino acids. Trimming stripped 6 bases from V and 0 bases from J, with 15 bases between. Germline V gives CDR1 SNHLY, CDR2 FYNNEI. This sequence was found in a boy under 18 in good health and CMV-seronegative. Sequencing was carried out using PBMCs. The chain recombines TRBV2 with TRBJ2-7, with D possibly TRBD1 on 5 matching bases. CDR3 residues: CASRLSLTASYEQYF. The CDR3, as DNA: TGTGCCAGCAGGCTTTCCTTGACAGCCTCCTACGAGCAGTACTTC.